Reported below is one TCR beta chain. Its target antigen remains unknown. No much larger clone exists at a distance of one base, and base qualities are not known. This entry comes from a study of blood T cell repertoires in COVID-19 (dated by TCRdb to 2020 to 2022). In terms of the full investigation: Samples from collaborators originated in the United States, Italy and Spain and spanned both the acute and convalescent phases of COVID-19. The prospective study material was composed of cDNA or gDNA derived from T cells, B-cell-depleted T cells, or PBMCs. Deeply sampled blood TCRbeta repertoires from subjects exposed to, actively infected with, or recovered from COVID-19 were included in the dataset. The repertoires were released in a freely available public database meant as a resource for research on the immune response to SARS-CoV-2. The samples were drawn from the first 160 participants of the ongoing ImmuneRACE study and from 1,200 or so subjects provided by 6 global collaborators. Nearly every sample came with metadata listing a de-identified subject ID, COVID-19 status, age in years and sex. Where available, HLA class I and class II types were taken from metadata supplied by the sample provider and were not determined by assay-based typing. General conclusions and limits of the study: The amount of clinical and demographic metadata varied by source and participant and was provided uncurated.

Participants in the prospective study were enrolled through a virtual design, were aged 18 to 89 years, and lived in 20 to 30 United States geographic areas. In the prospective study, participants were assigned to cohorts based on the clinical history participants reported in a screening survey and a study questionnaire. Recovered participants in ImmuneRACE Cohort 3 were defined by two consecutive negative NP/OP PCR tests, clearance by a healthcare professional, or resolution of symptoms. Each participant in the prospective study had whole blood, serum and a nasopharyngeal or oropharyngeal swab collected by mobile phlebotomists. Prospective study participants could optionally give additional blood draws and questionnaires over an approximately two-month period. Before DNA extraction, prospective study blood samples were shipped either frozen or at room temperature. The immunoSEQ Assay, a bias-controlled multiplex PCR, was used to amplify TCRbeta CDR3 regions from genomic DNA. The study's own analysis went as follows. Nucleated cell counts per sample were estimated from amplification of reference gene primers within the assay. To quantify the absolute abundance of each unique TCRbeta CDR3 rearrangement, sequence reads were collapsed and filtered. For each sample, productive Simpson clonality was calculated as the square root of Simpson's diversity index across productive rearrangements. Not all clones reach the TCRdb copy of this immuneACCESS table, which keeps in-frame sequences only. Checked studies attribute under half of the gap to unresolved V genes and leave the rest unexplained. For V, J and clone size, that table is used; D and trimming come from the DNA. This sample comprises roughly 190,000 clones, 65% to 85% of them detected only once. The ten biggest clones cover 3.2% of the sample.

The source material was PBMCs or T cells enriched from blood (not recorded which). The clonotype was recovered from a woman in her thirties who had recovered from COVID-19.

The CDR3 protein is CASSIGQGGYEQYF. The DNA sequence follows: TGTGCCAGTAGTATAGGTCAGGGAGGCTACGAGCAGTACTTC. The rearranged chain carries TRBV19 and TRBJ2-7; TRBD2 is possibly the D segment (6 matching bases). From the germline V gene (reference sequence), CDR1 is LNHDA and CDR2 is SQIVND. Including the terminal cysteine and phenylalanine, the CDR3 comprises 14 residues. Solely the CDR3 DNA is kept, with 42 bases framed from the first base. V is clipped by 1 base and J by 3 bases, and the sequence between their germline boundaries is 10 bases long.